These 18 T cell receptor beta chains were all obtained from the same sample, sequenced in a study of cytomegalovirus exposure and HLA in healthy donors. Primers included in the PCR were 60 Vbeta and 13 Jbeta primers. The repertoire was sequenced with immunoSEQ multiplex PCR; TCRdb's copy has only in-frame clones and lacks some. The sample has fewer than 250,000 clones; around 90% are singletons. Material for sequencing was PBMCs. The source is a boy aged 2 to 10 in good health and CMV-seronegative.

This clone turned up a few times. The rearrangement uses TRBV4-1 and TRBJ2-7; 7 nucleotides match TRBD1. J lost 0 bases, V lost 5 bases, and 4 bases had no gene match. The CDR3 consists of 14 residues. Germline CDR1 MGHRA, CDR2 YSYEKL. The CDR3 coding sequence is TGCGCCAGCAGCTATGACAGGGCCTCCTACGAGCAGTACTTC. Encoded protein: CASSYDRASYEQYF.

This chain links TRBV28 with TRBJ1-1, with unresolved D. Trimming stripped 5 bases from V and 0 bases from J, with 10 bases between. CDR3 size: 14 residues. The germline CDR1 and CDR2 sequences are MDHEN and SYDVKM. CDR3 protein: CASSPHSMNTEAFF. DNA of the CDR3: TGTGCCAGCAGTCCCCATTCAATGAACACTGAAGCTTTCTTT.

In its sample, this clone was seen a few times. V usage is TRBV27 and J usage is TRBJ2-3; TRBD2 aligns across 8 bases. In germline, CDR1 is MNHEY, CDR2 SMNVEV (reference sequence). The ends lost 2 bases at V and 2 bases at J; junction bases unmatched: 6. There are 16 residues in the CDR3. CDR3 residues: CASSLTERGYTDTQYF. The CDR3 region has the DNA TGTGCCAGCAGTTTAACCGAGCGGGGGTACACAGATACGCAGTATTTT.

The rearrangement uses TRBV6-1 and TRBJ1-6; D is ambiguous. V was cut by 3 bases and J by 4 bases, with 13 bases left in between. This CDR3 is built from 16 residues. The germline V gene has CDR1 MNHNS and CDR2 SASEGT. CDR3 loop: CASSDPVESYNSPLHF. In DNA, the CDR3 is TGTGCCAGCAGTGACCCGGTCGAGTCGTATAATTCACCCCTCCACTTT.

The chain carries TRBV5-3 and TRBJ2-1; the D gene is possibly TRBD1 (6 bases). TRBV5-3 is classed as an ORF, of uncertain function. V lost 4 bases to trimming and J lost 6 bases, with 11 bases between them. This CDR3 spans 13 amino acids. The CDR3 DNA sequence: TGTGCCAGAAGCCGGACAGATTCCAATGAGCAGTTCTTC. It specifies CARSRTDSNEQFF.

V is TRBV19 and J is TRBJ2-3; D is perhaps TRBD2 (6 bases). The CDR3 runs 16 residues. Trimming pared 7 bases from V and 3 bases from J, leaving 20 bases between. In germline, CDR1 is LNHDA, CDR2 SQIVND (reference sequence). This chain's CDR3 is CASTAHLPGSTDTQYF. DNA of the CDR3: TGTGCCAGTACCGCCCATTTACCCGGGAGTACAGATACGCAGTATTTT.

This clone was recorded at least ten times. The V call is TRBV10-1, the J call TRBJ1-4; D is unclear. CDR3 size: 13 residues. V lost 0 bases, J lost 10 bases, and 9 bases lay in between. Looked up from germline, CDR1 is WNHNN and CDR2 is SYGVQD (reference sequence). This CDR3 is CASSESAEGKLFF. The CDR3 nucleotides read TGCGCCAGCAGTGAGTCGGCGGAGGGAAAACTGTTTTTT.

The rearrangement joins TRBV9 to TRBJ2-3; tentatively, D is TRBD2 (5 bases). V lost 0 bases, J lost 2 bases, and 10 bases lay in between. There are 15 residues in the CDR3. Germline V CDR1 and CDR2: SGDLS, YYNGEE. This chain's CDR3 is CASSVGTSPTDTQYF. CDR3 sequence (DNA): TGTGCCAGCAGCGTAGGGACTTCCCCCACAGATACGCAGTATTTT. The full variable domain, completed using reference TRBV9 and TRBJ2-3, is DSGVTQTPKHLITATGQRVTLRCSPRSGDLSVYWYQQSLDQGLQFLIQYYNGEERAKGNILERFSAQQFPDLHSELNLSSLELGDSALYFCASSVGTSPTDTQYFGPGTRLTVL.

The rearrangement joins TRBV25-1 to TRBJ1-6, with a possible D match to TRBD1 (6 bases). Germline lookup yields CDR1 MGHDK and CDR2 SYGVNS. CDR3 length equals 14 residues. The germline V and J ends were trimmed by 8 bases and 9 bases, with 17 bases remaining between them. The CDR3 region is CASGPRGAVSPLHF. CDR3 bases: TGTGCCAGCGGGCCTCGGGGGGCAGTTTCACCCCTCCACTTT.

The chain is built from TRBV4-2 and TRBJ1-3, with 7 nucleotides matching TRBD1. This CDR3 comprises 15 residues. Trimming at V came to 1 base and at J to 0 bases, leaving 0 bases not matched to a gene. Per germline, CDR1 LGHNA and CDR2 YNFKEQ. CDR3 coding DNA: TGTGCCAGCAGCCAAGGGGACAGCTCTGGAAACACCATATATTTT. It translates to CASSQGDSSGNTIYF.

The CDR3 coding sequence is TGTGCCAGCAGAATAGGGGTGGGGTACGAGCAGTACTTC. Residues: CASRIGVGYEQYF. The chain has TRBV6-6 and TRBJ2-7; D perhaps matches TRBD1 (5 bases). The CDR3 loop spans 13 amino acids. From germline, CDR1 is MNHNY and CDR2 SVGAGI (reference sequence). Trimming shortened V by 6 bases and J by 4 bases, and 13 bases separated the two germline ends.

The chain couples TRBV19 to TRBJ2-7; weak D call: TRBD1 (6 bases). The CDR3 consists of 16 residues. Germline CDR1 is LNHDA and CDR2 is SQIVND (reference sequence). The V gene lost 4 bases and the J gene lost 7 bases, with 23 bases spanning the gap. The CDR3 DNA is TGTGCCAGTAGTAAGACGACAGGAACCCCTTCGGAGGAGCAGTACTTC. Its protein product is CASSKTTGTPSEEQYF.

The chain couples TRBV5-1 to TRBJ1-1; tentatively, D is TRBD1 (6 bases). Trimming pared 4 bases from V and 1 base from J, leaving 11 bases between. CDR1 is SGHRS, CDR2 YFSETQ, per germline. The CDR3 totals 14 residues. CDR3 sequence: CASSPTGPNTEAFF. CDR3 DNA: TGCGCCAGCAGCCCGACAGGCCCGAACACTGAAGCTTTCTTT.

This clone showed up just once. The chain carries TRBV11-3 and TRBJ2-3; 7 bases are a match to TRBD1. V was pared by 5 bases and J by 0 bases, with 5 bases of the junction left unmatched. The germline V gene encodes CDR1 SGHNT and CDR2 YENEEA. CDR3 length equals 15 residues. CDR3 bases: TGTGCCAGCAGCGCACGACAGGGTAGCACAGATACGCAGTATTTT. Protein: CASSARQGSTDTQYF.

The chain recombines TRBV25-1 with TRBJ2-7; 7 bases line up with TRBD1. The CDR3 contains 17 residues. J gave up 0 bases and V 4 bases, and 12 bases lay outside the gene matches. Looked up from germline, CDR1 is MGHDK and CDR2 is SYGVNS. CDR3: CASSVITGESASYEQYF. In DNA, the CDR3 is TGTGCCAGCAGTGTAATAACAGGGGAATCCGCCTCCTACGAGCAGTACTTC.

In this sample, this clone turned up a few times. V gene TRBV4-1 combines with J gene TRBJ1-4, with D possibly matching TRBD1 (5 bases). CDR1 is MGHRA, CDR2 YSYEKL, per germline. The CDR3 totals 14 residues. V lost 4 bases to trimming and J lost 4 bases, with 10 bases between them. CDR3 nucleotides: TGCGCCAGCAGCCCAAGGGACTTTAATGAAAAACTGTTTTTT. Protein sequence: CASSPRDFNEKLFF.

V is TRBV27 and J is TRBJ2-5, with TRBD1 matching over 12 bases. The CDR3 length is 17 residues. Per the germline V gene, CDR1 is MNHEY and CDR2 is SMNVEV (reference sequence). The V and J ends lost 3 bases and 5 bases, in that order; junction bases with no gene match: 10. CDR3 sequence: CASSLLGQGARSETQYF. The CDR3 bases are TGTGCCAGCAGTTTGCTGGGACAGGGGGCGCGGAGTGAGACCCAGTACTTC.

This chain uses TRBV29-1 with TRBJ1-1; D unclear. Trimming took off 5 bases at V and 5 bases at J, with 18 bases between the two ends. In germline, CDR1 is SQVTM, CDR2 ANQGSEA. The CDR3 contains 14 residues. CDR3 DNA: TGCAGCGTTACCGGGTTTCATAGTAGGACTGAAGCTTTCTTT. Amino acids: CSVTGFHSRTEAFF.